The sequence of this TCR beta chain was determined in a study of regulatory and conventional T cells in RAG deficiency. Findings of the study overall: Other subsets showed approximately 10-fold reductions, but Treg unique TCR beta sequences fell roughly 93-fold in these patients.

With respect to this clone: Its antigen is unidentified.

Germline values: CDR1 KGHSH, CDR2 LQKENI. Trimming cost V 4 bases and J 5 bases; bases outside gene matches: 1. The CDR3 spans 13 residues. Repertoires were generated with immunoSEQ multiplex PCR, while TCRdb's copy carries only in-frame clones and drops some. The table records tens of thousands of clones, 90% to 96% of them present only once. Blood CD4+ CD25-low CD127-high conventional T cells supplied the genomic DNA template. The data were also submitted as part of a second study, on regulatory T cells. That source notes: Primers: 52 TRBV forward and 13 TRBJ reverse.

The rearrangement joins TRBV18 to TRBJ2-2; 7 bases fit TRBD1. The sequencing sample was made of CD25- CD4+ T cells sorted from blood. The sequence derives from a human donor in good health. Here the CDR3 DNA reads TGTGCCAGCTCACAGGACAGGACCGGGGAGCTGTTTTTT. The encoded protein is CASSQDRTGELFF. The full variable domain, rest sourced from reference TRBV18 and TRBJ2-2, is NAGVMQNPRHLVRRRGQEARLRCSPMKGHSHVYWYRQLPEEGLKFMVYLQKENIIDESGMPKERFSAEFPKEGPSILRIQQVVRGDSAAYFCASSQDRTGELFFGEGSRLTVL.